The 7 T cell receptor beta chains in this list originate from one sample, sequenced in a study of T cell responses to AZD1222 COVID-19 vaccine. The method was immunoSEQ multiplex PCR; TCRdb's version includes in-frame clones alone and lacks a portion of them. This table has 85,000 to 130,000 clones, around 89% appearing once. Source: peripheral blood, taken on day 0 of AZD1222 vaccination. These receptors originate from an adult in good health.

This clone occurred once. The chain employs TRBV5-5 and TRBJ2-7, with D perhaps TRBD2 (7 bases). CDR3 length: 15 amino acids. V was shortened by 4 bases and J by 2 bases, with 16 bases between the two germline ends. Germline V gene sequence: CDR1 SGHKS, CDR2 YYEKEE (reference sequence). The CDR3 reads CASSPETGRAYEQYF. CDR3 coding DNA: TGTGCCAGCAGCCCCGAAACAGGGAGGGCCTACGAGCAGTACTTC.

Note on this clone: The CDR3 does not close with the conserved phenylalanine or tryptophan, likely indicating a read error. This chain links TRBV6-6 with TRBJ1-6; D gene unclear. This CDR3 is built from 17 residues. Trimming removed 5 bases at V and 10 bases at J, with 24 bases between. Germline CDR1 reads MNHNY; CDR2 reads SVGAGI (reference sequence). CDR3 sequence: CASSPQTGMRFFSPLHL. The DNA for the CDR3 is TGTGCCAGCAGTCCCCAGACCGGGATGCGCTTTTTCTCACCCCTCCACCTT.

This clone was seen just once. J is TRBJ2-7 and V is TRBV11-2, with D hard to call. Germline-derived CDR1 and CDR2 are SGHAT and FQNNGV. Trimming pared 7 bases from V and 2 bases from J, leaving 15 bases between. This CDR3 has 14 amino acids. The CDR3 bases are TGTGCCAGCACCCAATCCGTTCTGGCCTACGAGCAGTACTTC. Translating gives CASTQSVLAYEQYF.

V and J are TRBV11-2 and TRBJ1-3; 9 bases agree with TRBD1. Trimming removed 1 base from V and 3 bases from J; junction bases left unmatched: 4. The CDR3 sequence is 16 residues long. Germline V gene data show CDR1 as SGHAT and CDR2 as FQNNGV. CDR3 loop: CASSLVWDRDGNTIYF. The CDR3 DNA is TGTGCCAGCAGCTTAGTGTGGGACAGGGATGGAAACACCATATATTTT.

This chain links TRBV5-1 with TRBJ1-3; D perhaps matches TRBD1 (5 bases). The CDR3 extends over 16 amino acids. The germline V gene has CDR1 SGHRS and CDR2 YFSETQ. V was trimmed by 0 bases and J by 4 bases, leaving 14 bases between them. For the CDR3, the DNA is TGCGCCAGCAGCTTGGGCGCGTCAGGGTGGGGAAACACCATATATTTT. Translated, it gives CASSLGASGWGNTIYF.

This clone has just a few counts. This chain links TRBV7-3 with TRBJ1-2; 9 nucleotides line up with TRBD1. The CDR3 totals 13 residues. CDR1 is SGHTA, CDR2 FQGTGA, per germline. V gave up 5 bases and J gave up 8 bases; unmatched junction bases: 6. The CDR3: CASSPTGQGGYTF. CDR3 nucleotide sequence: TGTGCCAGCAGCCCGACGGGACAGGGCGGCTACACCTTC.

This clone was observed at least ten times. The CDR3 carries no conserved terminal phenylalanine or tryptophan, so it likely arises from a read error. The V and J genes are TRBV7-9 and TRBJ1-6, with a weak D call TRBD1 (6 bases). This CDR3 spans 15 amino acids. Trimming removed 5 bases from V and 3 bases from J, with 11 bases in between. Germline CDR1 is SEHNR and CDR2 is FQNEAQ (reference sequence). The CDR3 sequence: CASSRADSYNSPLHL. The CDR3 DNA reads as TGTGCCAGCAGCCGTGCGGACAGCTATAATTCACCCCTCCACCTT.